This T cell receptor beta chain was sequenced in a study of cytomegalovirus exposure and HLA in healthy donors. With 60 Vbeta and 13 Jbeta primers, the PCR was carried out. TCRdb's table, derived via immunoSEQ multiplex PCR, lists solely in-frame clones and lacks some. The top ten hold 1.5% to 2% of the sample, which has about 200,000 clones, 70% to 85% seen once. Overall study findings and caveats: Later analysis showed TCR association rates varying by HLA locus, highest for DRB1 and lowest for HLA-C. An ancestry cluster, one associated with Asian ancestry, reportedly showed fewer N-insertions than the approximately 650-donor mean in a later analysis. TCR beta V segments were, for the most part, productive about 90% or about 30% of the time in an earlier analysis.

In the case of this clone: What it binds is unknown.

The germline CDR1 and CDR2 sequences are SGHVS and FQNEAQ. V dropped 5 bases and J dropped 1; count of bases not matched to a gene: 13. The CDR3 loop spans 18 amino acids. This sequence was found in a man aged 45-65 years in good health and CMV-seronegative. Sequencing was performed on PBMCs. The rearrangement uses TRBV7-8 and TRBJ2-7; 11 nucleotides match TRBD2. The DNA for the CDR3 is TGTGCCAGCAGCCTCGACGCCCGGACTAGCGGGCCATCCTACGAGCAGTACTTC. Its protein product is CASSLDARTSGPSYEQYF.